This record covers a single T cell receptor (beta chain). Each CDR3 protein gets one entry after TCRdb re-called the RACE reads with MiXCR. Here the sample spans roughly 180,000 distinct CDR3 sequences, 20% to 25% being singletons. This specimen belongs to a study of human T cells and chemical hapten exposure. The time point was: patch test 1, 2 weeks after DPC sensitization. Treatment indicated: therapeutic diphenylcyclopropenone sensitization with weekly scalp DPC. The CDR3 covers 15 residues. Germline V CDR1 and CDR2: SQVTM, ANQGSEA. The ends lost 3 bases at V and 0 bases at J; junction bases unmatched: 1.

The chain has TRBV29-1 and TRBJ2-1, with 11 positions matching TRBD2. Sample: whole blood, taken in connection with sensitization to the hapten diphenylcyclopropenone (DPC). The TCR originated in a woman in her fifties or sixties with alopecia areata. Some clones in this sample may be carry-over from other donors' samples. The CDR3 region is CSVDGLAGSYNEQFF. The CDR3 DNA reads TGCAGCGTTGATGGACTAGCGGGCTCCTACAATGAGCAGTTCTTC.